The 18 T cell receptor beta chains below come from one sample, sequenced in a study of T cell responses to AZD1222 COVID-19 vaccine. Clones were read by immunoSEQ multiplex PCR, and TCRdb kept only the in-frame ones, dropping some. This sample has under 150,000 clones, with roughly 89% found just once. The sequences come from peripheral blood, collected on day 0 of AZD1222 vaccination. These receptors all stem from an adult in good health.

The chain has TRBV7-8 and TRBJ2-7; TRBD1 matches 7 bases. Germline V gene data show CDR1 as SGHVS and CDR2 as FQNEAQ. The CDR3 is 14 residues long. The trim removed 4 bases at V and 2 bases at J, leaving 5 bases unmatched. The CDR3 loop is CASSSRQGTYEQYF. The CDR3 DNA reads as TGTGCCAGCAGCTCCCGACAGGGAACCTACGAGCAGTACTTC.

A single count supports this clone. The chain recombines TRBV28 with TRBJ2-6; D is unresolved. The CDR3 totals 15 residues. The V end lost 3 bases, the J end lost 0 bases, and 6 bases lay between the germline ends. Germline loops: CDR1 MDHEN, CDR2 SYDVKM. The CDR3 sequence is CASSFEISGANVLTF. As DNA, the CDR3 is TGTGCCAGCAGTTTCGAAATCTCTGGGGCCAACGTCCTGACTTTC.

The chain carries TRBV6-5 and TRBJ1-5; D gene uncertain. This CDR3 region has 12 residues. Trimming took off 6 bases at V and 3 bases at J, with 6 bases between the two ends. Germline V CDR1 and CDR2: MNHEY, SVGAGI. CDR3 sequence reads: CASSPNNQPQHF. As DNA, the CDR3 is TGTGCCAGCAGCCCGAACAATCAGCCCCAGCATTTT.

This clone has more than one count but fewer than ten. J is TRBJ1-4 and V is TRBV19; D possibly corresponds to TRBD1 (5 bases). The CDR3 contains 15 residues. With 9 bases removed from V and 8 bases from J, the gap between germline ends came to 22 bases. CDR1 and CDR2 (germline): LNHDA, SQIVND (reference sequence). CDR3 region: CASFGQALGEEKLFF. The DNA of the CDR3 is TGTGCCAGCTTCGGTCAAGCCCTAGGGGAGGAAAAACTGTTTTTT. Full variable domain (remainder filled in from reference TRBV19 and TRBJ1-4): DGGITQSPKYLFRKEGQNVTLSCEQNLNHDAMYWYRQDPGQGLRLIYYSQIVNDFQKGDIAEGYSVSREKKESFPLTVTSAQKNPTAFYLCASFGQALGEEKLFFGSGTQLSVL.

This clone was observed a few times. The chain carries TRBV5-1 and TRBJ2-7; no firm D call. The CDR3 covers 11 residues. V was trimmed by 0 bases and J by 13 bases, leaving 11 bases between them. Germline CDR1 is SGHRS and CDR2 is YFSETQ. The CDR3 nucleotides read TGCGCCAGCAGCTTGGCAGGATTCCTCTACTTC. This gives the protein CASSLAGFLYF.

The chain joins TRBV19 to TRBJ1-2; no definite D call. Germline V lookup: CDR1 LNHDA, CDR2 SQIVND (reference sequence). Trimming removed 10 bases at V and 4 bases at J, with 16 bases between. There are 13 residues in the CDR3. Written as DNA, the CDR3 is TGTGCCACCTCCCACCAAAGCGGCTATGGCTACACCTTC. The encoded protein is CATSHQSGYGYTF.

The J gene is TRBJ2-7, the V gene TRBV21-1. TRBV21-1 represents a pseudogene. CDR3 length: 16 amino acids. CDR3 protein: CASSKHAGAASYEQYF. CDR3 nucleotides: TGTGCCAGCAGCAAACACGCCGGGGCAGCGTCCTACGAGCAGTACTTC.

V gene TRBV28 combines with J gene TRBJ2-3; D may be TRBD2 (5 bases). The germline V gene encodes CDR1 MDHEN and CDR2 SYDVKM. V lost 3 bases and J 6 bases, leaving 10 bases between the germline ends. The CDR3 spans 13 residues. CDR3 region: CASSFEGRDTQYF. In DNA form, the CDR3 reads TGTGCCAGCAGTTTTGAGGGTCGGGATACGCAGTATTTT.

The CDR3 nucleotides read TGTGCCAGCAGTTTTGTGGGAGGGGGGGCGGACACCGGGGAGCTGTTTTTT. Translating gives CASSFVGGGADTGELFF. V usage is TRBV27 and J usage is TRBJ2-2; D is possibly TRBD2 (7 bases). The CDR3 spans 17 residues. V lost 3 bases and J 3 bases, leaving 17 bases between the germline ends. Germline V CDR1 and CDR2: MNHEY, SMNVEV (reference sequence).

The chain has TRBV3-1 (or the pseudogene TRBV3-2) and TRBJ2-2, with 9 bases that match TRBD1. The J segment lost 5 bases and the V segment lost 3 bases, leaving 4 bases of the junction unmatched. From germline, CDR1 is LGHDT and CDR2 YNNKEL (reference sequence). The CDR3 runs 15 residues. The DNA of the CDR3 is TGTGCCAGCAGCCAGACAGGGGGTTTAACCGGGGAGCTGTTTTTT. Residues: CASSQTGGLTGELFF.

This chain links TRBV5-1 with TRBJ1-4, with TRBD1 as a possible D gene (5 bases). V was shortened by 1 base and J by 7 bases, with 14 bases between the two germline ends. The CDR3 has 15 amino acids. Germline CDR1 reads SGHRS; CDR2 reads YFSETQ. CDR3 in amino acids: CASSLFTGGGEKLFF. The CDR3 DNA follows: TGCGCCAGCAGCTTGTTCACCGGTGGGGGTGAAAAACTGTTTTTT.

This clone was counted a few times. This chain connects TRBV7-2 to TRBJ2-1, with 11 bases matching TRBD2. The CDR3 is made up of 17 amino acids. V dropped 1 base and J dropped 2; count of bases not matched to a gene: 4. Germline V CDR1 and CDR2: SGHTA, FQGNSA. The CDR3: CASSLGLAGNPYNEQFF. The CDR3 DNA follows: TGTGCCAGCAGCTTAGGACTAGCGGGAAATCCCTACAATGAGCAGTTCTTC.

V usage is TRBV28 and J usage is TRBJ1-2; 9 bases fit TRBD1. The CDR3 is made up of 13 amino acids. With 7 bases clipped from V and 10 bases from J, the junction kept 10 bases outside the gene matches. Per the germline V gene, CDR1 is MDHEN and CDR2 is SYDVKM. The CDR3 DNA sequence: TGTGCCAGCATCTCCGGGACAGGGAAGGCCTACACCTTC. Amino acid sequence: CASISGTGKAYTF.

This clone came up once. This chain joins TRBV23-1 and TRBJ2-2; D gene unclear. TRBV23-1 is given ORF status, its function remaining uncertain. V gave up 6 bases and J gave up 1 base, with 3 bases separating them. The CDR3 extends over 12 amino acids. CDR3 nucleotide sequence: TGCGCCAGCAGGGAGAACACCGGGGAGCTGTTTTTT. Its protein product is CASRENTGELFF.

This sequence joins TRBV5-1 and TRBJ2-5; D might be TRBD1 (6 bases). The CDR3 has 16 amino acids. Trimming left V 4 bases short and J 5 bases short, with 21 bases between. CDR1 and CDR2 from the germline V gene are SGHRS and YFSETQ. The CDR3, as DNA: TGCGCCAGCAGCAACATACAGGGTAATGGGGAGGAGACCCAGTACTTC. Translating it yields CASSNIQGNGEETQYF.

This clone was observed a single time. J is TRBJ1-2 and V is TRBV19; possibly TRBD1 for D (5 bases). The CDR3 spans 16 residues. CDR1 is LNHDA, CDR2 SQIVND, per germline (reference sequence). V shed 5 bases and J shed 6 bases, with 22 bases lying between them. CDR3 DNA sequence: TGTGCCAGTAGTCCCCGGCAGGGCACTGTCTACAATGGCTACACCTTC. This translates into CASSPRQGTVYNGYTF.

The count of this clone is one. The gene calls are TRBV19 and TRBJ1-2; 8 bases match TRBD1. Germline CDR1 reads LNHDA; CDR2 reads SQIVND (reference sequence). J gave up 4 bases and V 2 bases, and 6 bases lay outside the gene matches. This CDR3 contains 15 residues. The CDR3 sequence: CASSITYTGGYGYTF. CDR3 DNA sequence: TGTGCCAGTAGTATAACGTACACAGGGGGCTATGGCTACACCTTC.

The chain combines TRBV7-9 with TRBJ1-6; D remains ambiguous. V lost 5 bases, J lost 4 bases, and 21 bases lay in between. This CDR3 comprises 18 residues. CDR1 and CDR2 (germline): SEHNR, FQNEAQ (reference sequence). Here the CDR3 reads CASSPAGGSTPYNSPLHF. CDR3 coding DNA: TGTGCCAGCAGCCCAGCGGGTGGTTCGACGCCATATAATTCACCCCTCCACTTT. Full variable domain (remainder filled in from reference TRBV7-9 and TRBJ1-6): DTGVSQNPRHKITKRGQNVTFRCDPISEHNRLYWYRQTLGQGPEFLTYFQNEAQLEKSRLLSDRFSAERPKGSFSTLEIQRTEQGDSAMYLCASSPAGGSTPYNSPLHFGNGTRLTVT.